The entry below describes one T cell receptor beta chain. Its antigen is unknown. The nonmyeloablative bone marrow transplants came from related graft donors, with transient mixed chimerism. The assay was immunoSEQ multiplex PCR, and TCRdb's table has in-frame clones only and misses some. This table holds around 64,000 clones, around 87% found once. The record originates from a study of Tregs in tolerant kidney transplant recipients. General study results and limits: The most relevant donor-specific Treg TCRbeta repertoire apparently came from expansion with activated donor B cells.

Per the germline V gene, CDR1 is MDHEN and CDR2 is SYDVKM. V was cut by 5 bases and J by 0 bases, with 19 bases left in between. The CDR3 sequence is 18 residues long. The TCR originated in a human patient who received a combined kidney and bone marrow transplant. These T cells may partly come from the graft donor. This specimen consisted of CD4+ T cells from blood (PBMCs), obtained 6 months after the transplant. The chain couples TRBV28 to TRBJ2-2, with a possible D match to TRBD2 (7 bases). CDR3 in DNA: TGTGCCAGCAGTCCCTCAAATTGGGGGGGCCCGAACACCGGGGAGCTGTTTTTT. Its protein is CASSPSNWGGPNTGELFF.